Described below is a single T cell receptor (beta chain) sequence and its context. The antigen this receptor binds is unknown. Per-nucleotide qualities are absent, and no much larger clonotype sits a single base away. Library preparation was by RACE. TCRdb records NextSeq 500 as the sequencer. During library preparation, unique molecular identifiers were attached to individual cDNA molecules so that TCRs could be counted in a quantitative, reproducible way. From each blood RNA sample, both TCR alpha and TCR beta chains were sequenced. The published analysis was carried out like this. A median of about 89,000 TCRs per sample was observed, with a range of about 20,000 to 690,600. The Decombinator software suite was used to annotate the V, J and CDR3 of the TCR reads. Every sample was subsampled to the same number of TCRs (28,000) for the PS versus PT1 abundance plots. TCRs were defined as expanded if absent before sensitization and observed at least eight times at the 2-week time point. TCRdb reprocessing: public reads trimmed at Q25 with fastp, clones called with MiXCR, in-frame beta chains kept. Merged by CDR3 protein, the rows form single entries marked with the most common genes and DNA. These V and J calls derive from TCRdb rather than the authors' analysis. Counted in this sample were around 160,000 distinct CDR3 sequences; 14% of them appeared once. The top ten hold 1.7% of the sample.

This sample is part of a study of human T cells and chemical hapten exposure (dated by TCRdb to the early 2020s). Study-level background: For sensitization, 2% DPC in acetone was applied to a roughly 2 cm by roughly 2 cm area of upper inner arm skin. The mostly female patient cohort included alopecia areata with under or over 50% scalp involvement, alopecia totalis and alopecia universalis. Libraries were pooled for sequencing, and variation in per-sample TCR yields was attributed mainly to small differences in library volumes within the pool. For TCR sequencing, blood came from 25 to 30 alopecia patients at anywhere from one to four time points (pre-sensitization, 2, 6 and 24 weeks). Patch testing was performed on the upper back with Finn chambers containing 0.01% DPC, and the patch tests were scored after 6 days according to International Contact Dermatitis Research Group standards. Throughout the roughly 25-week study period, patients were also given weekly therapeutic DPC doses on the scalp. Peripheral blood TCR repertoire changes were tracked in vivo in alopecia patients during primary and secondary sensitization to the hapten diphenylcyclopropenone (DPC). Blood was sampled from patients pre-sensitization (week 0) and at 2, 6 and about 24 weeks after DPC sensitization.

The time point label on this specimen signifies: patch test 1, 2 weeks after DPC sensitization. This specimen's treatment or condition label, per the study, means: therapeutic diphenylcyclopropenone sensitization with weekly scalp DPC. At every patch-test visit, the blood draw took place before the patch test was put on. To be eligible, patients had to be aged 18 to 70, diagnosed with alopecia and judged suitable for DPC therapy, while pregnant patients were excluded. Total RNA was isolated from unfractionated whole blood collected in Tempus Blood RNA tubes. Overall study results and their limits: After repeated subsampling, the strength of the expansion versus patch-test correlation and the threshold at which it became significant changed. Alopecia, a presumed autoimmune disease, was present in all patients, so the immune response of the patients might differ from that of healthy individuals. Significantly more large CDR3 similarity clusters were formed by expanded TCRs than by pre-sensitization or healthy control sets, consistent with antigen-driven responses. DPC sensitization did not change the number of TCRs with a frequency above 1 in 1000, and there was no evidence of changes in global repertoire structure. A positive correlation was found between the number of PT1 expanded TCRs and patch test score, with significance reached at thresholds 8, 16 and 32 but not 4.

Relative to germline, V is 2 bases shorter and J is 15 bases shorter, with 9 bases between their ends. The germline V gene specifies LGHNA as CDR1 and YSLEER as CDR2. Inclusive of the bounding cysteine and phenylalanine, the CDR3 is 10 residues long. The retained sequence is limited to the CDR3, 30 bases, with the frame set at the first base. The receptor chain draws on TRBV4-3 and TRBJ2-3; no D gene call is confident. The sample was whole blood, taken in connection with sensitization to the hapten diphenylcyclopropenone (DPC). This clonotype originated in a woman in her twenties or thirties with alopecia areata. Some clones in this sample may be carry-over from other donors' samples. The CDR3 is CASSQLKFYF. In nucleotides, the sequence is TGCGCCAGCAGCCAATTAAAATTCTATTTT.